This TCR beta chain was captured by sequencing in a study of T cell repertoires in cytomegalovirus infection. MiXCR, run by TCRdb on the reads, gives a single entry per CDR3 protein. The sample shows 70,000 or so distinct CDR3 sequences, roughly 28% of them seen only once. There are a few counts of this clonotype. What it recognizes is unknown. With 8 bases clipped from V and 0 bases from J, the junction kept 7 bases outside the gene matches. The CDR3 spans 16 residues. Source: CD8+ T cells from cultured PBMCs, taken from culture after CMV antigen stimulation. The gene calls are TRBV12-3 or TRBV12-4 and TRBJ2-6; 7 nucleotides align to TRBD1. The TCR was taken from a human donor in good health (CMV status not recorded). Some clones in this sample may be carry-over from other donors' samples. CDR3 in DNA: TGTGCCAGCGGTGGGACAGACCGCTCTGGGGCCAACGTCCTGACTTTC. Residues: CASGGTDRSGANVLTF.